The 30 T cell receptor beta chains below all came from one sample that was sequenced in a study of tumor-infiltrating lymphocytes in primary liver carcinoma. Total RNA amounting to 450 to 550 ng was the source from which TCR beta cDNA was made with a constant-region primer. Three nested multiplex PCR rounds, a slightly modified ARM-PCR, produced the libraries for TCR beta. For about 11 cycles apiece, the opening two PCR rounds ran with TRBV1-TRBV30 forward primers and a C-beta reverse primer. TCRdb reanalysed the multiplex PCR reads using MiXCR and keeps one entry per CDR3 protein. Of approximately 190,000 distinct CDR3 sequences listed, about 85% are singletons. Unsorted bulk tissue, 20-30 mg of it, served as the source for co-extraction of RNA and DNA. Sequenced material: tumor tissue from primary liver carcinoma. These receptor sequences come from a man aged 35 to 55 with primary liver carcinoma and hepatitis B virus infection.

With regard to this clonotype: No conserved phenylalanine or tryptophan is present at the end of the CDR3, so a read error is the likely explanation. The J gene is TRBJ2-1, the V gene TRBV11-3; a weak D match, TRBD2 (5 bases). Germline V gene data show CDR1 as SGHNT and CDR2 as YENEEA. The CDR3 sequence is 13 residues long. This chain's CDR3 is CASSVLVGAGQFY. CDR3 nucleotide sequence: TGTGCAAGCAGCGTACTAGTGGGAGCCGGGCAGTTCTAC.

As for this clonotype: Sequence at one end of the junction differs from germline and may be a read error. V usage is TRBV6-5 and J usage is TRBJ2-6; maybe TRBD2 (6 bases). Germline CDR1 is MNHEY and CDR2 is SVGAGI. The CDR3 consists of 15 residues. CDR3 region: CASRYRDSGANVMTF. For the CDR3, the DNA is TGTGCCAGCAGATATAGGGACTCTGGGGCCAACGTCATGACTTTC.

The chain links TRBV5-4 to TRBJ2-7, with D unresolved. V was clipped by 6 bases and J by 2 bases, with 15 bases between them. Germline loops: CDR1 SGHNT, CDR2 YYREEE (reference sequence). The CDR3 has 14 amino acids. The CDR3 sequence is CASIFSQGPYEQYF. The CDR3 DNA sequence: TGTGCCAGCATCTTCTCCCAAGGACCCTACGAGCAGTACTTC.

V usage is TRBV10-3 and J usage is TRBJ2-7; the D call may be TRBD1 or TRBD2 (5 bases each). Trimming left V 7 bases short and J 2 bases short, with 27 bases between. In germline, CDR1 is ENHRY, CDR2 SYGVKD. This CDR3 is 18 amino acids long. This CDR3 reads CAITDPTLRDDRAYEQYF. The CDR3 DNA is TGTGCCATCACTGACCCAACCCTCCGGGACGATAGGGCCTACGAGCAGTACTTC.

As regards this clonotype: At one end the junction does not follow the germline gene, possibly because of a read error. The chain joins TRBV6-1 to TRBJ2-1; possibly TRBD1 for D (6 bases). Germline assignment: CDR1 MNHNS and CDR2 SASEGT. The CDR3 runs to 13 residues. The CDR3 nucleotides are TGTGCCAGGAGTGAACCCCAGGGGATTGAGCAGTTCTTC. This gives the protein CARSEPQGIEQFF.

On this clonotype itself: Mismatch with germline at one junction end may stem from a read error. The rearrangement links TRBV4-2 to TRBJ2-7; D gene ambiguous. The CDR3 contains 12 residues. From germline, CDR1 is LGHNA and CDR2 YNFKEQ. The CDR3 region has the DNA TGTGCCAGCAGCCGAGATCGAAACGAGCGGTACTTC. Translated: CASSRDRNERYF.

Details on this clonotype: Possible read error: a much larger clone is one base away. The chain joins TRBV29-1 to TRBJ2-7; possible D gene TRBD2, 5 bases. The CDR3 runs 12 residues. Germline CDR1 reads SQVTM; CDR2 reads ANQGSEA. V was pared by 6 bases and J by 5 bases, with 14 bases between. Here the CDR3 reads CSVHTSSHEQYF. The DNA of the CDR3 is TGCAGCGTCCATACTAGTTCCCACGAGCAGTACTTC.

The rearrangement uses TRBV11-1 and TRBJ2-1; no clear D. This CDR3 contains 15 residues. V was pared by 6 bases and J by 5 bases, with 17 bases between. The germline V gene encodes CDR1 SGHAT and CDR2 FQDESV (reference sequence). As DNA, the CDR3 is TGTGCCAGCAGTTTCCAGAGACCGCTTGACAATGAGCAGTTCTTC. Its protein product is CASSFQRPLDNEQFF.

This clonotype was detected once. Mismatch with germline at one junction end may stem from a read error. The rearrangement links TRBV12-3 or TRBV12-4 to TRBJ2-4; D assignment may be TRBD1 or TRBD2 (5 bases each). CDR3 length: 16 residues. CDR3 amino acids: CASSFTGGVAKSIQCF. CDR3 in DNA: TGTGCCAGCAGTTTCACTGGGGGAGTAGCCAAAAGCATTCAGTGCTTC.

To note about this clonotype: The junction departs from germline at one end; a sequencing error may be responsible. The rearrangement uses TRBV5-4 and TRBJ2-1; maybe TRBD1 (5 bases). Germline CDR1 reads SGHNT; CDR2 reads YYREEE (reference sequence). The CDR3 is 16 residues long. The CDR3 DNA sequence: TGTGCCAGCAGCCCCGACGGAAGGGGCTATGTGAATGACCAGTTCTTC. The encoded protein is CASSPDGRGYVNDQFF.

For this clonotype: A read error may account for a junction end that differs from germline. This rearrangement joins TRBV10-3 to TRBJ2-3; tentatively, D is TRBD1 (5 bases). The CDR3 is 19 residues long. Germline V gives CDR1 ENHRY, CDR2 SYGVKD. CDR3 residues: CDINSGQTDTPTYSGTQYF. The CDR3 DNA is TGTGACATCAACTCCGGACAAACAGACACACCAACATACTCGGGTACGCAGTATTTT.

Concerning this clonotype: One end of the junction varies from germline; a read error may be responsible. The rearrangement joins TRBV6-6 to TRBJ1-1; perhaps TRBD1 as D (6 bases). CDR1 MNHNY and CDR2 SVGAGI come from the germline V gene (reference sequence). The CDR3 runs to 14 residues. The CDR3 nucleotides read TGTGCCACCAGTGGGACATGGGTAAGGACTGAATCTTTCTTT. Amino acids: CATSGTWVRTESFF.

About this clonotype itself: As the CDR3 is not closed by the conserved phenylalanine or tryptophan, this likely results from a read error. The DNA is omitted, as the CDR3 cannot be located on it reliably, and the CDR3 follows TCRdb's listing. This chain connects TRBV7-9 to TRBJ2-2; the table's D call, TRBD1, has no DNA check behind it. CDR1 SEHNR and CDR2 FQNEAQ come from the germline V gene (reference sequence). The CDR3 has 14 residues if both end residues are counted. CDR3 amino acids: CASSSTGVNWELCI.

To note about this clonotype: The CDR3 does not end in the conserved phenylalanine or tryptophan, so this is likely a read error. This chain uses TRBV29-1 with TRBJ2-7; a possible D gene is TRBD2 (6 bases). This CDR3 has 13 residues. Germline lookup yields CDR1 SQVTM and CDR2 ANQGSEA. V lost 6 bases and J 4 bases, leaving 16 bases between the germline ends. The CDR3 sequence: CSVLAGTAYEQYC. The DNA of the CDR3 is TGCAGCGTGCTGGCCGGGACTGCTTACGAGCAGTACTGC.

This clonotype was detected only once. Just one base apart from a much larger clone, this may be a read error. J is TRBJ1-2 and V is TRBV28; D call uncertain. The CDR3 consists of 12 residues. Germline values: CDR1 MDHEN, CDR2 SYDVKM. CDR3 sequence reads: CASSSTAYGYSF. CDR3 nucleotides: TGTGCCAGCAGTTCCACAGCCTATGGCTACTCCTTC.

The genes are TRBV6-5 and TRBJ1-1; D is uncertain. V was shortened by 8 bases and J by 3 bases, with 13 bases between the two germline ends. This CDR3 has 13 residues. Germline lookup yields CDR1 MNHEY and CDR2 SVGAGI. The CDR3 DNA reads as TGTGCCAGCGCTCTAGCCAGTTACACTGAAGCTTTCTTT. Translation: CASALASYTEAFF.

This chain uses TRBV7-8 with TRBJ2-3, with D possibly TRBD2 on 5 matching bases. V lost 2 bases, J lost 7 bases, and 31 bases lay in between. Germline V gives CDR1 SGHVS, CDR2 FQNEAQ. The CDR3 is 20 amino acids. The CDR3 DNA is TGTGCCAGCAGCTTATGGGTTGGATCCGGGGTGGCCCCAAAGATAAATACGCAGTATTTT. This translates into CASSLWVGSGVAPKINTQYF.

As regards this clonotype: A read error may be the cause here, since a much bigger clone is one base away. The J gene is TRBJ1-1, the V gene TRBV28, with a tentative D call TRBD1 (5 bases). CDR3 length equals 14 residues. Trimming took 1 base from V and 2 from J, leaving 8 bases between them. Germline V gene sequence: CDR1 MDHEN, CDR2 SYDVKM. CDR3 nucleotide sequence: TGTGCCAGCAGTTTATTGGGGGGTAACACTGAAGCTTTCTTT. This codes for CASSLLGGNTEAFF.

A word on this clonotype: The CDR3 end shows no conserved phenylalanine or tryptophan, and so a read error is likely. This sequence joins TRBV11-2 and TRBJ1-4, with D perhaps matching TRBD1 (6 bases). CDR1 is SGHAT and CDR2 is FQNNGV in the germline V gene. This CDR3 is 14 amino acids long. CDR3 sequence (DNA): TGTGTCAGCAGCTTAGATCTTGGGGGGCTCAGTCTGTTTTAT. It yields the protein CVSSLDLGGLSLFY.

Notes on this clonotype: A single base separates this from a much larger clone, so it may be a read error. V usage is TRBV29-1 and J usage is TRBJ2-2; tentatively, D is TRBD2 (5 bases). The CDR3 totals 12 residues. CDR1 is SQVTM and CDR2 is ANQGSEA in the germline V gene. The CDR3 loop reads CSAEWYTGELLF. The CDR3 bases are TGCAGCGCCGAATGGTACACCGGGGAGCTGCTTTTT.

Notes on this clonotype: This clone may be a read error of a much larger clone one base away. The V gene is TRBV5-1, the J gene TRBJ2-1, with D unclear. The germline gives CDR1 SGHRS, CDR2 YFSETQ. CDR3 length: 15 residues. Trimming pared 3 bases from V and 3 bases from J, leaving 13 bases between. The CDR3 loop is CASSSTPSFYNEQFF. Here the CDR3 DNA reads TGCGCCAGCAGCTCGACCCCGAGCTTCTACAATGAGCAGTTCTTC.

The J gene is TRBJ1-1, the V gene TRBV5-4, with D uncertain. Germline CDR1 reads SGHNT; CDR2 reads YYREEE (reference sequence). The CDR3 totals 15 residues. Between the trimmed V and J ends, which lost 4 bases and 11 bases, there was a span of 24 bases. CDR3 sequence: CASSEGSALSTVAFF. DNA of the CDR3: TGTGCCAGCAGCGAGGGCAGTGCCTTGAGCACTGTGGCTTTCTTT.

This clonotype has just one count. This sequence joins TRBV29-1 and TRBJ1-6; 9 nucleotides line up with TRBD1. Trimming took 5 bases from V and 17 from J; bases not matched to a gene: 19. From germline, CDR1 is SQVTM and CDR2 ANQGSEA. The CDR3 is 15 amino acids. The DNA of the CDR3 is TGCAGCGTTTCGACCGGGACAGGGCCAAGTTCACTCTTCCACTTT. Translated: CSVSTGTGPSSLFHF.

In its sample, this clonotype was seen once. The CDR3 is CASSATGGFGRHTQYF. CDR3 coding DNA: TGTGCCAGCAGTGCCACAGGGGGGTTCGGCAGACACACTCAGTACTTC. V usage is TRBV6-1 and J usage is TRBJ2-4; the match to TRBD1 covers 8 bases. The CDR3 has 16 amino acids. CDR1 is MNHNS and CDR2 is SASEGT in the germline V gene. V lost 4 bases and J lost 12; bases outside the gene matches: 17.

This clonotype occurred once. The junction does not match germline at one end; this may be a read error. This rearrangement joins TRBV5-6 to TRBJ2-1; no clear D gene. CDR3 length equals 13 residues. Germline CDR1 SGHDT, CDR2 YYEEEE. The CDR3 is CVSTRRPNNEQFF. The CDR3 DNA is TGTGTCAGCACCCGGCGGCCCAACAATGAGCAGTTCTTC.

Of note for this clonotype: A read error may produce the germline difference seen at one junction end. The chain recombines TRBV7-8 with TRBJ1-2; D remains ambiguous. The germline V gene has CDR1 SGHVS and CDR2 FQNEAQ. This CDR3 region has 13 residues. The DNA for the CDR3 is TGTACCAGCAGCTTAGTCAGTGGGTATGGCTACACCTTC. It translates to CTSSLVSGYGYTF.

Remarks on this clonotype: A read error may produce the germline difference seen at one junction end. The chain links TRBV11-2 to TRBJ2-3, with D hard to call. The CDR3 totals 15 residues. CDR1 SGHAT and CDR2 FQNNGV come from the germline V gene. Here the CDR3 reads CVSSLDSLGTDMQYF. In nucleotides, the CDR3 is TGTGTCAGCAGCTTAGATTCTCTGGGAACAGATATGCAATATTTT.

As to this clonotype: The junction departs from germline at one end; a sequencing error may be responsible. Here the CDR3 DNA reads TGTGTCAGCAGTTTTCTCAGGACTAGCGGGACCAAAAACATTCAGTACTTC. This sequence encodes CVSSFLRTSGTKNIQYF. This chain connects TRBV11-1 to TRBJ2-4, with 12 bases that match TRBD2. Germline V lookup: CDR1 SGHAT, CDR2 FQDESV (reference sequence). The CDR3 loop spans 17 amino acids.

About this clonotype itself: This sequence may be a read error, since a much larger clone differs from it by one base. The rearrangement joins TRBV28 to TRBJ2-1; 8 positions agree with TRBD2. In germline, CDR1 is MDHEN, CDR2 SYDVKM. With 7 bases clipped from V and 6 bases from J, the junction kept 5 bases outside the gene matches. The CDR3 is made up of 13 amino acids. The CDR3 coding sequence is TGTGCCAGCATCTGGACTAGCCCCAATGAGCAGTTCTTC. Translation gives CASIWTSPNEQFF.

The V gene is TRBV24-1, the J gene TRBJ2-3; D may be TRBD2 (5 bases). Germline assignment: CDR1 KGHDR and CDR2 SFDVKD. This CDR3 is built from 15 residues. CDR3 nucleotide sequence: TGTGTGACCGGAGAGGGAAGTACTAGCACAGATACGCAGTATTTT. The encoded protein is CVTGEGSTSTDTQYF.